This entry lists 10 T cell receptor beta chains sequenced from one sample in a study of blood T cell repertoires in COVID-19 (dated by TCRdb to 2018 to 2021). The protocol used for the library was the immunoSEQ multiplex PCR assay. TCRdb retrieved this table from immuneACCESS and kept in-frame rearrangements only. Not all clones are present; in checked studies, unresolved V genes account for under half, and no reason is known for the remainder. The sample table lists approximately 240,000 clones, 70% to 85% of them with a count of one. The leading ten clones occupy approximately 4.9% of the sample. What was sequenced was peripheral blood. Receptor source: a woman aged 80 or over with active or convalescent COVID-19.

The V gene is TRBV12-3 or TRBV12-4, the J gene TRBJ1-2; 7 positions agree with TRBD1. This CDR3 spans 13 amino acids. Unmatched junction bases numbered 5, after V lost 5 bases and J lost 5 bases. CDR3 sequence: CASSTGETYGYTF. The CDR3 nucleotides are TGTGCCAGCAGTACAGGGGAGACTTATGGCTACACCTTC.

The V call is TRBV6-5, the J call TRBJ1-1; tentatively, D is TRBD1 (5 bases). The CDR3 sequence is 15 residues long. CDR1 and CDR2 (germline): MNHEY, SVGAGI. Deletions cut 6 bases from V and 1 base from J, with 15 bases between. The CDR3 spells CASSWAGNTNTEAFF. The CDR3 DNA sequence: TGTGCCAGCAGCTGGGCAGGGAATACGAACACTGAAGCTTTCTTT.

The rearrangement links TRBV9 to TRBJ2-3; no firm D call. Germline lookup yields CDR1 SGDLS and CDR2 YYNGEE. This CDR3 region has 14 residues. With 0 bases removed from V and 4 bases from J, the gap between germline ends came to 9 bases. The CDR3 sequence is CASSVDYPPDTQYF. The CDR3 DNA sequence: TGTGCCAGCAGCGTAGACTATCCCCCAGATACGCAGTATTTT. Complete variable domain (other parts from reference TRBV9 and TRBJ2-3): DSGVTQTPKHLITATGQRVTLRCSPRSGDLSVYWYQQSLDQGLQFLIQYYNGEERAKGNILERFSAQQFPDLHSELNLSSLELGDSALYFCASSVDYPPDTQYFGPGTRLTVL.

The chain carries TRBV19 and TRBJ1-2; TRBD1 matches 9 bases. CDR1 and CDR2 from the germline V gene are LNHDA and SQIVND (reference sequence). This CDR3 is 16 amino acids long. Losses at the gene ends were 5 bases for V and 4 bases for J; bases not matched to a gene: 11. Written as DNA, the CDR3 is TGTGCCAGTAGTTCCCCCGGGACAGGGCTGGGCTATGGCTACACCTTC. Translating it yields CASSSPGTGLGYGYTF.

This clone appeared once. The chain has TRBV5-4 and TRBJ2-2, with TRBD1 matching 8 bases. The CDR3 runs 15 residues. Germline V gene sequence: CDR1 SGHNT, CDR2 YYREEE (reference sequence). V shed 2 bases, J shed 2 bases, and the junction held 2 bases outside the gene matches. In DNA, the CDR3 is TGTGCCAGCAGCTTACAGGGGGTAAACACCGGGGAGCTGTTTTTT. As protein: CASSLQGVNTGELFF.

This clone appeared a few times. The rearrangement links TRBV6-5 to TRBJ1-1; a weak D match, TRBD1 (6 bases). V was shortened by 8 bases and J by 5 bases, with 12 bases between the two germline ends. CDR1 and CDR2 from the germline V gene are MNHEY and SVGAGI. CDR3 size: 12 residues. CDR3 in amino acids: CASPTGGTEAFF. CDR3 bases: TGTGCCAGCCCGACAGGTGGAACTGAAGCTTTCTTT.

This chain links TRBV7-9 with TRBJ1-4, with 7 bases identical to TRBD1. The CDR3 has 14 amino acids. Germline values: CDR1 SEHNR, CDR2 FQNEAQ (reference sequence). With 2 bases clipped from V and 8 bases from J, the junction kept 5 bases outside the gene matches. As DNA, the CDR3 is TGTGCCAGCAGCTTACGGGGACAGACAGAAAAACTGTTTTTT. This sequence encodes CASSLRGQTEKLFF.

The rearrangement uses TRBV7-2 and TRBJ2-1; D may be TRBD1 (5 bases). Between the trimmed V and J ends, which lost 3 bases and 5 bases, there was a span of 11 bases. CDR3 size: 14 residues. Germline V gene sequence: CDR1 SGHTA, CDR2 FQGNSA. CDR3 in DNA: TGTGCCAGCAGCTTTTATCAGGGTAACAATGAGCAGTTCTTC. This codes for CASSFYQGNNEQFF.

The V call is TRBV5-1, the J call TRBJ1-2, with TRBD1 identical over 9 bases. The V and J ends lost 4 bases and 4 bases, in that order; junction bases with no gene match: 5. Germline CDR1 reads SGHRS; CDR2 reads YFSETQ. The CDR3 has 14 residues. The CDR3 DNA sequence: TGCGCCAGCAGCGAGGGACAGGGAATCTATGGCTACACCTTC. Encoded protein: CASSEGQGIYGYTF.

The V call is TRBV5-1, the J call TRBJ2-2; D gene unclear. Trimming pared 7 bases from V and 2 bases from J, leaving 12 bases between. Germline V gives CDR1 SGHRS, CDR2 YFSETQ. The CDR3 runs to 14 residues. The CDR3 DNA is TGCGCCAGCTCAGAATCACTAAACACCGGGGAGCTGTTTTTT. The encoded protein is CASSESLNTGELFF.